This T cell receptor beta chain was obtained from a study of blood T cell repertoires in COVID-19. Study at large: Whether acute or convalescent, the COVID-19 samples came from the United States, Italy and Spain. Sample material is recorded as cDNA or gDNA derived from T cells, B-cell-depleted T cells, or PBMCs.

Original analysis: Amplification from reference gene primers served as the basis for estimated nucleated cell counts. Libraries were prepared by immunoSEQ multiplex PCR; TCRdb keeps only in-frame clonotypes and omits some of them. That table gives V, J and clone size, and the DNA gave D and trimming. The sample contains 350,000 to 400,000 clones, about 88% of which appear only once. The study recruited people aged about 18 to 90 years across some 23 US areas. The CDR3 has 13 residues. With 0 bases removed from V and 6 bases from J, the gap between germline ends came to 6 bases. Germline V lookup: CDR1 MNHEY, CDR2 SMNVEV (reference sequence).

The J gene is TRBJ1-5, the V gene TRBV27, with D hard to call. Sequenced: PBMCs or T cells enriched from blood (not recorded which). The sequence was collected from a woman aged 25 to 39 who had recovered from COVID-19. The CDR3 sequence is CASSLSTRQPQHF. Written as DNA, the CDR3 is TGTGCCAGCAGTTTATCCACTCGTCAGCCCCAGCATTTT.